This T cell receptor beta chain was identified in a study of OX40 agonist ivuxolimab in advanced cancers. In the study overall: Patients were treated with ivuxolimab, an agonistic anti-OX40 (CD134) antibody. Hepatocellular carcinoma, melanoma, renal cell or head and neck cancer affected the dose-escalation patients. The mean age was roughly 60 years, ranging from about 20 to 90, with under 90% of participants male.

The data were produced by immunoSEQ multiplex PCR, yet TCRdb's version contains in-frame clones alone and is incomplete. The sample consists of tens of thousands of clones, around 91% of them appearing once. Per the germline V gene, CDR1 is LNHDA and CDR2 is SQIVND (reference sequence). The CDR3 totals 13 residues. V lost 5 bases and J lost 6, with 11 bases in between. V gene TRBV19 combines with J gene TRBJ2-1; D remains ambiguous. The source material was CD4+ or CD8+ T cells sorted from blood, sampled in a trial of the OX40 agonist ivuxolimab. This TCR derives from an adult with an advanced solid tumor such as melanoma, head and neck, liver or kidney cancer. In nucleotides, the CDR3 is TGTGCCAGTAGTGCATCCCTTAGCAATGAGCAGTTCTTC. Its translation: CASSASLSNEQFF.